Included here is one T cell receptor (beta chain) sequence, with context. This clone has just a few counts. The antigen this receptor binds is unknown. No base-level quality is on record; no much larger clone is a single base apart. The sample is drawn from a study of graft-versus-host responses after intestinal transplantation (dated by TCRdb to 2020 to 2023). At the level of the whole study: Multivisceral, liver-intestinal, or isolated intestinal transplants were received by the recipients. All recipients received anti-thymocyte globulin induction followed by maintenance tacrolimus and steroids for around three years. After intestinal transplantation, graft-versus-host and host-versus-graft alloreactive T cell clones in the graft, circulation and bone marrow were tracked using bulk TCR-beta CDR3 sequencing. To identify alloreactive clones, pre-transplant mixed lymphocyte reaction products were sequenced and then compared with unstimulated pre-transplant donor and recipient T cells. The cohort enrolled 24 intestinal transplant recipients, one of whom was a retransplant, and a few patients without pretransplant specimens were excluded. A peak of at least 4% donor T cells among recipient peripheral blood mononuclear cells was the definition used for donor T cell macrochimerism. Rather than going through the commercial service, samples from a few later patients were sequenced in-house on an Illumina MiSeq and processed with MiXCR.

The V end loses 5 bases and the J end loses 6 bases, and a stretch of 16 bases separates them. Including the terminal cysteine and phenylalanine, the CDR3 comprises 14 residues. Only the CDR3 region is kept as DNA, spanning 42 bases read in frame from base 1. The germline V gene yields SGHAT for CDR1 and FQNNGV for CDR2. Dithiothreitol, EDTA incubations and collagenase D digestion were used to isolate intraepithelial and lamina propria lymphocytes from graft specimens. Bulk TCR-beta sequencing was performed on serial intestinal graft biopsy specimens collected as late as 600 days after transplant. Study-level results and caveats: Early after transplant, peak levels of circulating GvH clones were found to be associated with declines in HvG clones. GvH clones were detected in recipient bone marrow, and some appeared earlier in ileal mucosa or blood, consistent with an intestinal mucosal origin. In the allografts of patients with donor T cell macrochimerism, GvH to HvG T cell clonal ratios were high. The relatively low number and heterogeneity of intestinal transplant patients limited the conclusions.

The library was obtained by the immunoSEQ multiplex PCR assay. Adaptive Biotechnologies carried out high-throughput TCR-beta CDR3 sequencing of genomic DNA for most patients. On the study's bioinformatics: Adaptive's ImmunoSEQ software supplied the TCR sequencing data for 15 to 20 patients, while MiXCR and VDJtools were used to process three other patients. Because the origin of CDR3 nucleotide sequences shared between donor and recipient could not be assigned, those sequences were removed. To be classed as alloreactive, a clone needed at least 2-fold expansion over unstimulated cells and a minimum CFSE-low frequency of 0.002% (template counts) or 0.001% (read counts). Clones were considered mappable if detected in sequenced pre-transplant spleen, lymph node, or MLR CFSE-low populations of the donor or recipient. Cumulative frequency of alloreactive clones was calculated as a percentage of all sequences weighted by copy number. TCRdb's version of the immuneACCESS table is confined to in-frame rearrangements and falls short of the full clone set. An unresolved V gene accounts for under half of the shortfall where checked; the remainder is of unknown origin. D and trimming come from the DNA, and the V and J calls and clone size come from that table. Within this sample are about 29,000 clones, with around 83% of them counted one time only. Less than 4% of the sample rests with the top ten.

This sequence originates from a human patient who received an intestinal transplant, so some T cells may come from the graft donor. The V and J genes are TRBV11-2 and TRBJ1-1; perhaps TRBD1 is the D gene, with 5 bases matching. Sample: ileum tissue, taken 98 days after intestinal transplantation. The bases read TGTGCCAGCAGCCCCCCCGAGGGGCGATCTGAAGCTTTCTTT. Translation gives CASSPPEGRSEAFF.